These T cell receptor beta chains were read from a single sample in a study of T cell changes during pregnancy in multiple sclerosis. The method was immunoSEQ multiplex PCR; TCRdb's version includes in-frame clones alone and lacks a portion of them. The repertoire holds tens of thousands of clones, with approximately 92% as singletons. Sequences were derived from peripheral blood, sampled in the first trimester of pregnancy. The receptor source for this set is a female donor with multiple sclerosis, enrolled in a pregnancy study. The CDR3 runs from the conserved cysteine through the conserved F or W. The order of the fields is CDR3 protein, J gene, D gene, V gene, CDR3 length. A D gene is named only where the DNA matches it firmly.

CASSLIAGGLTGELFF | TRBJ2-2 | TRBD2 | TRBV7-3 | 16
CASSIGREFAEAFF | TRBJ1-1 | . | TRBV19 | 14
CASGLNTGELFF | TRBJ2-2 | . | TRBV12-5 | 12
CASSLETSGSDTQYF | TRBJ2-3 | TRBD2 | TRBV19 | 15
CASSTGTVSYEQYF | TRBJ2-7 | TRBD1 | TRBV28 | 14
CASSLSHRTSGGYYNEQFF | TRBJ2-1 | TRBD2 | TRBV7-9 | 19
CASSRGGSEETQYF | TRBJ2-5 | TRBD2 | TRBV28 | 14
CAISRSGEKNEQFF | TRBJ2-1 | . | TRBV10-3 | 14
CASSDQGSGANVLTF | TRBJ2-6 | . | TRBV7-9 | 15
CSVNFPGLGDFREQFF | TRBJ2-1 | TRBD2 | TRBV29-1 | 16
CASSYRGQGTYEQYF | TRBJ2-7 | TRBD1 | TRBV6-5 | 15
CASSPTRTDNYEQYF | TRBJ2-7 | . | TRBV18 | 15
CASSPAPRGQETQYF | TRBJ2-5 | TRBD2 | TRBV11-1 | 15
CASSQELLGGTYNSPLHF | TRBJ1-6 | . | TRBV4-1 | 18
CASSTGLAVYEQYF | TRBJ2-7 | TRBD2 | TRBV7-9 | 14
CASSFLAAGELFF | TRBJ2-2 | . | TRBV11-2 | 13
CASSLQGTGGNYGYTF | TRBJ1-2 | TRBD1 | TRBV11-3 | 16
CAISDLAGGTSSYNEQFF | TRBJ2-1 | TRBD2 | TRBV10-3 | 18
CASSIVSQPQHF | TRBJ1-5 | . | TRBV19 | 12
CASSVGLAGVQETQYF | TRBJ2-5 | TRBD2 | TRBV9 | 16
CASSLEFTSVEEQYF | TRBJ2-7 | TRBD2 | TRBV11-2 | 15
CATKTGPGEQFF | TRBJ2-1 | . | TRBV7-2 | 12
CASSDLLESEQFF | TRBJ2-1 | . | TRBV6-4 | 13
CASSSIAEKLYEQYF | TRBJ2-7 | . | TRBV11-2 | 15
CASSRTGTSGRNRETQYF | TRBJ2-5 | TRBD2 | TRBV7-2 | 18
CASSPRTAPFNDGYTF | TRBJ1-2 | . | TRBV14 | 16
CAWGRTGATNEKLFF | TRBJ1-4 | TRBD1 | TRBV30 | 15
CASSKEWTGNNEQFF | TRBJ2-1 | TRBD1 | TRBV5-4 | 15
CAISADSYYGYTF | TRBJ1-2 | . | TRBV10-3 | 13
CAISSRGDTQYF | TRBJ2-3 | . | TRBV10-3 | 12
CASSLAAGDQPQHF | TRBJ1-5 | . | TRBV7-2 | 14
CASSQDVTGATYEQYF | TRBJ2-7 | TRBD1 | TRBV4-3 | 16
CSALGGRTYEQYF | TRBJ2-7 | . | TRBV29-1 | 13
CASSVSGGPNEQFF | TRBJ2-1 | TRBD2 | TRBV9 | 14
CAISESGDFDNEQFF | TRBJ2-1 | . | TRBV10-3 | 15
CASSRDRGYTEAFF | TRBJ1-1 | TRBD1 | TRBV9 | 14
CAISEGPSYEQYF | TRBJ2-7 | . | TRBV10-3 | 13
CASSPRTSSYNEQFF | TRBJ2-1 | TRBD2 | TRBV7-2 | 15
CSVGSSKGYTF | TRBJ1-2 | . | TRBV29-1 | 11
CASSMGLAGVGGPYNEQFF | TRBJ2-1 | TRBD2 | TRBV19 | 19
CASSPPAGDLTYGYTF | TRBJ1-2 | . | TRBV18 | 16
CASSQPLKTGNTEAFF | TRBJ1-1 | . | TRBV4-1 | 16
CASGSDRVQETQYF | TRBJ2-5 | TRBD1 | TRBV6-6 | 14
CASSIAAGGPGGYTF | TRBJ1-2 | . | TRBV19 | 15
CASSTAGGPSIQYF | TRBJ2-4 | TRBD2 | TRBV19 | 14
CASRGLAGGYEQYF | TRBJ2-7 | TRBD2 | TRBV27 | 14
CASSENRAVSYEQYF | TRBJ2-7 | . | TRBV6-1 | 15
CASTIRQAYNEQFF | TRBJ2-1 | . | TRBV28 | 14
CASRIWTGGNYGYTF | TRBJ1-2 | TRBD1 | TRBV28 | 15
CASSIGTGTGELFF | TRBJ2-2 | TRBD1 | TRBV13 | 14